The present T cell receptor beta chain was sequenced within a study of T cell repertoires in cytomegalovirus infection. Study-wide background: TCR beta signatures that were public indicated CMV infection and matching HLA type.

At least ten counts were recorded for this clonotype. MiXCR, run by TCRdb on the reads, gives a single entry per CDR3 protein. The table records a few hundred thousand distinct CDR3 sequences, around 8.7% of them present only once. The trim removed 6 bases at V and 4 bases at J, leaving 3 bases unmatched. This CDR3 comprises 13 residues. Germline lookup yields CDR1 MDHEN and CDR2 SYDVKM. The TCR was taken from a human donor in good health (CMV status not recorded). Some clones in this sample may be carry-over from other donors' samples. The specimen was PBMCs. This rearrangement joins TRBV28 to TRBJ1-2, with 9 bases identical to TRBD1. CDR3 DNA sequence: TGTGCCAGCAGCGTGGGACAGGGCTATGGCTACACCTTC. Its protein product is CASSVGQGYGYTF.